These 25 T cell receptor beta chains share one sample of origin, sequenced in a study of beta chain features in type 1 diabetes. Of the isolated RNA, all was reverse transcribed, and so the sequenced material was expressed TCRB transcripts. Libraries were prepared by immunoSEQ multiplex PCR; TCRdb keeps only in-frame clonotypes and omits some of them. Among 400,000 to 450,000 clones listed, 11% to 15% were seen once. The sequencing sample was made of naive CD4+ T cells from blood. The receptors here all came from a man aged 25-45 years in good health.

The chain links TRBV5-4 to TRBJ2-1, with 12 bases identical to TRBD2. This CDR3 has 15 residues. The V gene end was trimmed by 3 bases and the J gene end by 6 bases; junction bases not matched to a gene: 4. CDR1 and CDR2 (germline): SGHNT, YYREEE (reference sequence). CDR3 sequence: CASSSLTSGGNEQFF. The CDR3 DNA follows: TGTGCCAGCAGCTCGCTGACTAGCGGGGGCAATGAGCAGTTCTTC. Full variable domain (missing parts from reference TRBV5-4 and TRBJ2-1): ETGVTQSPTHLIKTRGQQVTLRCSSQSGHNTVSWYQQALGQGPQFIFQYYREEENGRGNFPPRFSGLQFPNYSSELNVNALELDDSALYLCASSSLTSGGNEQFFGPGTRLTVL.

This clone has more than one count but fewer than ten. The CDR3 DNA follows: TGTGCCAGCAGCCCCTATCTTGTGATGCTCCGGGCTTCTTACAATGAGCAGTTCTTC. Amino acid sequence: CASSPYLVMLRASYNEQFF. J is TRBJ2-1 and V is TRBV7-2; D remains ambiguous. V was shortened by 5 bases and J by 4 bases, with 27 bases between the two germline ends. This CDR3 has 19 amino acids. Germline-derived CDR1 and CDR2 are SGHTA and FQGNSA.

The chain employs TRBV5-6 and TRBJ2-3; tentatively, D is TRBD2 (6 bases). V was cut by 4 bases and J by 0 bases, with 15 bases left in between. This CDR3 spans 16 amino acids. Germline CDR1 SGHDT, CDR2 YYEEEE. CDR3 coding DNA: TGTGCCAGCAGCCGGGGGACGACCTATAGCACAGATACGCAGTATTTT. The encoded protein is CASSRGTTYSTDTQYF.

CDR3 nucleotide sequence: TGTGCCATCAGTGATAGCGCCTACGAGCAGTACGTC. This codes for CAISDSAYEQYV. J is TRBJ2-7 and V is TRBV10-3; TRBD2 might be the D (5 bases). This CDR3 region has 12 residues. Germline loops: CDR1 ENHRY, CDR2 SYGVKD. V shed 3 bases and J shed 2 bases, with 5 bases lying between them.

V gene TRBV5-6 combines with J gene TRBJ1-1; no clear D gene. The CDR3 length is 12 residues. CDR1 is SGHDT, CDR2 YYEEEE, per germline. Deletions cut 4 bases from V and 7 bases from J, with 11 bases between. CDR3 sequence reads: CASSLPGNEAFF. CDR3 bases: TGTGCCAGCAGCCTTCCGGGTAATGAAGCTTTCTTT.

This clone has just a few counts. The CDR3 DNA sequence: TGTGCCAGCAGCTTGGTGGGCCTGGATACGCAGTATTTT. Its translation: CASSLVGLDTQYF. The genes are TRBV5-6 and TRBJ2-3; D is uncertain. CDR1 and CDR2 from the germline V gene are SGHDT and YYEEEE. With 0 bases removed from V and 6 bases from J, the gap between germline ends came to 8 bases. The CDR3 covers 13 residues.

In nucleotides, the CDR3 is TGTGCCAGCAGCGTTCAGGTGGGCGATGAGCAGTTCTTC. Translation: CASSVQVGDEQFF. V gene TRBV9 combines with J gene TRBJ2-1, with D uncertain. The germline V gene encodes CDR1 SGDLS and CDR2 YYNGEE. This CDR3 has 13 amino acids. The V and J ends lost 2 bases and 8 bases respectively, with 11 bases between them.

This clone was picked up a small number of times. V gene TRBV7-2 combines with J gene TRBJ2-7; a possible D gene is TRBD2 (6 bases). Germline CDR1 SGHTA, CDR2 FQGNSA. V was clipped by 2 bases and J by 5 bases, with 13 bases between them. The CDR3 has 14 residues. The CDR3 sequence is CASSLSPAGNEQYF. The CDR3 bases are TGTGCCAGCAGCTTATCTCCCGCGGGGAACGAGCAGTACTTC.

In this sample, this clone turned up a few times. J is TRBJ2-4 and V is TRBV19; D may be TRBD2 (5 bases). Trimming took 4 bases from V and 1 from J, leaving 11 bases between them. CDR1 and CDR2 from the germline V gene are LNHDA and SQIVND (reference sequence). The CDR3 contains 15 residues. This CDR3 reads CASSSRGRAKNIQYF. The CDR3 nucleotides read TGTGCCAGTAGTAGCCGGGGTAGGGCCAAAAACATTCAGTACTTC.

This sequence joins TRBV14 and TRBJ1-1; D unclear. The germline V gene has CDR1 SGHDN and CDR2 FVKESK. V was pared by 1 base and J by 7 bases, with 16 bases between. The CDR3 extends over 15 amino acids. CDR3: CASSQGERSGREAFF. In DNA form, the CDR3 reads TGTGCCAGCAGCCAAGGGGAAAGATCCGGACGTGAAGCTTTCTTT.

This clone turned up a few times. The DNA of the CDR3 is TGTGCCAGCAGTTCCCCCGTCGGGACAGCCCAAGAGACCCAGTACTTC. It yields the protein CASSSPVGTAQETQYF. The chain links TRBV6-5 to TRBJ2-5; 7 nucleotides agree with TRBD1. The J segment lost 1 base and the V segment lost 4 bases, leaving 9 bases of the junction unmatched. This CDR3 contains 16 residues. Germline V CDR1 and CDR2: MNHEY, SVGAGI.

The chain links TRBV7-9 to TRBJ2-7, with D maybe TRBD1 (7 bases). The CDR3 runs to 14 residues. Germline-derived CDR1 and CDR2 are SEHNR and FQNEAQ (reference sequence). With 5 bases removed from V and 5 bases from J, the gap between germline ends came to 16 bases. CDR3 amino acids: CASSRQGGGDEQYF. The CDR3 nucleotides are TGTGCCAGCAGCCGCCAGGGGGGTGGAGACGAGCAGTACTTC.

In its sample, this clone was seen a few times. The V and J genes are TRBV4-2 and TRBJ2-3, with 8 bases lining up with TRBD1. This CDR3 comprises 17 residues. V was clipped by 2 bases and J by 4 bases; unmatched bases: 11. Germline CDR1 is LGHNA and CDR2 is YNFKEQ. The CDR3 DNA sequence: TGTGCCAGCAGCCAACCCGTATCGACAGGGGAACCAGATACGCAGTATTTT. Encoded protein: CASSQPVSTGEPDTQYF.

The genes are TRBV5-1 and TRBJ1-2; D is unresolved. Germline-derived CDR1 and CDR2 are SGHRS and YFSETQ. The CDR3 length is 16 residues. Trimming took 0 bases from V and 6 from J, leaving 18 bases between them. This chain's CDR3 is CASSLGSGAPLNGYTF. CDR3 DNA: TGCGCCAGCAGCTTGGGGTCAGGAGCCCCCCTCAATGGCTACACCTTC.

This chain connects TRBV29-1 to TRBJ2-7; 7 nucleotides agree with TRBD1. The CDR3 spans 12 residues. The trim removed 6 bases at V and 3 bases at J, leaving 5 bases unmatched. Germline CDR1 SQVTM, CDR2 ANQGSEA. In nucleotides, the CDR3 is TGCAGCGTCGGGACAGTAGGCTACGAGCAGTACTTC. Its protein product is CSVGTVGYEQYF.

The sample holds a few counts of this clone. The chain employs TRBV7-9 and TRBJ2-1, with D perhaps matching TRBD2 (5 bases). CDR3 length: 15 residues. V gave up 2 bases and J gave up 0 bases, with 8 bases separating them. The germline V gene has CDR1 SEHNR and CDR2 FQNEAQ (reference sequence). CDR3 amino acids: CASSLIAGSYNEQFF. The DNA for the CDR3 is TGTGCCAGCAGCTTAATCGCGGGCTCCTACAATGAGCAGTTCTTC.

This clone appeared a few times. The CDR3 coding sequence is TGTGCCAGCACCCTTGGGACGAGCAATCAGCCCCAGCATTTT. Translated, it gives CASTLGTSNQPQHF. This chain joins TRBV7-9 and TRBJ1-5; tentatively, D is TRBD1 (5 bases). CDR1 and CDR2 from the germline V gene are SEHNR and FQNEAQ (reference sequence). V shed 7 bases and J shed 1 base, with 11 bases lying between them. The CDR3 totals 14 residues.

This sequence joins TRBV9 and TRBJ2-3; tentatively, D is TRBD2 (5 bases). V dropped 4 bases and J dropped 0 bases, with 9 bases sitting between them. Germline lookup yields CDR1 SGDLS and CDR2 YYNGEE. The CDR3 runs to 14 residues. The CDR3 region is CASSPGLSTDTQYF. For the CDR3, the DNA is TGTGCCAGCAGCCCCGGACTTAGCACAGATACGCAGTATTTT.

This chain joins TRBV7-6 and TRBJ2-2, with TRBD2 identical over 10 bases. The germline V gene encodes CDR1 SGHVS and CDR2 FNYEAQ. This CDR3 is 16 amino acids long. Germline trimming cut 2 bases from V and 2 bases from J; bases unmatched to any gene: 2. CDR3 DNA sequence: TGTGCCAGCAGCTTAATAGCGGGGGGAAACACCGGGGAGCTGTTTTTT. The encoded protein is CASSLIAGGNTGELFF.

The V gene is TRBV5-4, the J gene TRBJ2-7, with TRBD1 matching over 7 bases. After removal of 0 bases from V and 2 bases from J, the junction contained 2 bases not matched to a gene. This CDR3 is 14 amino acids long. The germline CDR1 and CDR2 sequences are SGHNT and YYREEE (reference sequence). CDR3 amino acids: CASSLDRGPYEQYF. The CDR3 nucleotides read TGTGCCAGCAGCTTGGACAGGGGACCCTACGAGCAGTACTTC.

This clone was detected only a few times. The rearrangement uses TRBV7-8 and TRBJ1-2; maybe TRBD1 (5 bases). The CDR3 consists of 15 residues. V was pared by 5 bases and J by 8 bases, with 21 bases between. Germline V gene lookup returns CDR1 SGHVS and CDR2 FQNEAQ. As DNA, the CDR3 is TGTGCCAGCAGCCCCACCCTCGGGGGAGGTTGGGGCTACACCTTC. It encodes CASSPTLGGGWGYTF.

This clone was recorded a few times. V and J are TRBV11-3 and TRBJ2-3; weak D call: TRBD2 (5 bases). V was trimmed by 1 base and J by 6 bases, leaving 11 bases between them. The CDR3 is made up of 14 amino acids. Germline CDR1 reads SGHNT; CDR2 reads YENEEA. The CDR3 DNA sequence: TGTGCCAGCAGCTTAGGGAGGACTGAGGATACGCAGTATTTT. Encoded protein: CASSLGRTEDTQYF.

This rearrangement joins TRBV15 to TRBJ1-1; D gene uncertain. Germline CDR1 LNHNV, CDR2 YYDKDF (reference sequence). Trimming removed 1 base at V and 1 base at J, with 4 bases between. The CDR3 is 13 residues long. The CDR3 coding sequence is TGTGCCACCAGCAGAGGGACGAACACTGAAGCTTTCTTT. Its protein is CATSRGTNTEAFF.

This chain uses TRBV7-2 with TRBJ2-5, with D unresolved. CDR1 is SGHTA and CDR2 is FQGNSA in the germline V gene. The V gene lost 1 base and the J gene lost 2 bases, with 11 bases spanning the gap. The CDR3 runs 15 residues. The CDR3 DNA reads TGTGCCAGCAGCTTAGGAGACATCACGCAAGAGACCCAGTACTTC. The encoded protein is CASSLGDITQETQYF.

This clone was observed a few times. The chain is built from TRBV29-1 and TRBJ2-2; D not resolved. Germline V gene lookup returns CDR1 SQVTM and CDR2 ANQGSEA. Deletions cut 7 bases from V and 0 bases from J, with 9 bases between. The CDR3 contains 13 residues. The DNA for the CDR3 is TGCAGCGCCGGCGGACCGAACACCGGGGAGCTGTTTTTT. Its protein product is CSAGGPNTGELFF.